A selection of T cell receptor beta chains follows, all from one sample in a study of blood T cell repertoires in COVID-19. Only in-frame clones appear in the TCRdb table, and some are missing; sequencing was by immunoSEQ multiplex PCR. The sample records about 210,000 clones, just under 90% being singletons. Sequenced: peripheral blood. These TCRs come from a man aged 55 to 70 who had recovered from COVID-19. Both conserved end residues are part of each CDR3. Fields, in order: J gene, clone size, V gene, D gene, CDR3 protein, CDR3 DNA. A D gene is named only where the DNA matches it firmly. The size field is filled for only some rows; it gives once, few, many or a size class.

TRBJ2-7 | - | TRBV12-3/TRBV12-4 | - | CASSFSSEQYF | TGTGCCAGCAGTTTCTCCTCCGAGCAGTACTTC
TRBJ1-1 | - | TRBV5-4 | - | CASSPGLGTEAFF | TGTGCCAGCAGCCCAGGGTTAGGCACTGAAGCTTTCTTT
TRBJ1-6 | - | TRBV27 | - | CASSLAGNYNSPLHF | TGTGCCAGCAGTTTGGCAGGAAACTATAATTCACCCCTCCACTTT
TRBJ2-3 | few | TRBV10-3 | - | CAALGVIRGLSWGTDTQYF | TGTGCCGCCCTCGGCGTGATCAGAGGCCTTAGCTGGGGCACAGATACGCAGTATTTT
TRBJ2-4 | - | TRBV11-3 | TRBD2 | CASTGGRSLGNIQYF | TGTGCCAGCACCGGCGGGAGGTCCCTCGGAAACATTCAGTACTTC
TRBJ1-3 | - | TRBV9 | - | CASSPGRVGNTIYF | TGTGCCAGCAGCCCAGGCAGGGTTGGAAACACCATATATTTT
TRBJ2-7 | - | TRBV28 | - | CASSSLYEQYF | TGTGCCAGCAGTTCTCTCTACGAGCAGTACTTC
TRBJ2-7 | - | TRBV7-3 | TRBD2 | CASSLGTSGSEQYF | TGTGCCAGCAGCTTAGGGACTAGCGGGAGCGAGCAGTACTTC
TRBJ2-1 | - | TRBV5-1 | TRBD1 | CASSTGQGEYNEQFF | TGCGCCAGCAGCACCGGACAGGGGGAATACAATGAGCAGTTCTTC
TRBJ2-2 | once | TRBV18 | TRBD2 | CASSPLSGGTNTGELFF | TGTGCCAGCTCACCCCTTAGCGGGGGGACTAACACCGGGGAGCTGTTTTTT
TRBJ2-1 | - | TRBV10-3 | TRBD2 | CAISARGGVGNEQFF | TGTGCCATCAGTGCCCGCGGGGGGGTTGGCAATGAGCAGTTCTTC
TRBJ2-1 | - | TRBV6-5 | TRBD2 | CASYKREGTGEQFF | TGTGCCAGTTACAAGCGGGAGGGTACAGGTGAGCAGTTCTTC
TRBJ1-4 | - | TRBV27 | - | CASSPITGRNEKLFF | TGTGCCAGCAGTCCCATCACAGGAAGAAATGAAAAACTGTTTTTT
TRBJ1-2 | - | TRBV6-5 | TRBD1 | CASNPTSTGVGGYTF | TGTGCCAGCAATCCTACCTCCACAGGGGTGGGTGGCTACACCTTC
TRBJ2-1 | - | TRBV6-6 | - | CASTMSSSYNEQFF | TGTGCCAGCACGATGAGTAGCTCCTACAATGAGCAGTTCTTC
TRBJ2-6 | once | TRBV5-1 | TRBD1 | CASSSSTGHVLTF | TGCGCCAGCAGTTCCTCGACAGGGCACGTCCTGACTTTC
TRBJ2-7 | few | TRBV14 | - | CASSQDSTTDYEQYF | TGTGCCAGCAGCCAGGACAGCACAACTGACTACGAGCAGTACTTC
TRBJ2-7 | - | TRBV5-1 | - | CASSTQGTPNEQYF | TGCGCCAGCAGCACCCAGGGAACACCCAACGAGCAGTACTTC
TRBJ2-7 | - | TRBV9 | TRBD2 | CASSVGSRGGRGEQYF | TGTGCCAGCAGCGTAGGTTCCCGGGGGGGCAGGGGCGAGCAGTACTTC
TRBJ1-5 | - | TRBV6-1 | - | CASSEGTSRNQPQHF | TGTGCCAGCAGTGAAGGCACATCCCGCAATCAGCCCCAGCATTTT
TRBJ1-2 | - | TRBV18 | - | CASSPTGNSNYGYTF | TGTGCCAGCTCACCAACAGGGAATTCCAACTATGGCTACACCTTC
TRBJ2-1 | - | TRBV7-9 | - | CASSLGGDEQFF | TGTGCCAGCAGCTTAGGGGGAGATGAGCAGTTCTTC